The rows below give T cell receptor beta chains drawn from one sample of a study of response to subunit inactivated influenza vaccine. Each CDR3 protein gets one entry after TCRdb re-called the RT-PCR reads with MiXCR. This sample has around 790,000 distinct CDR3 sequences; around 20% occur once, and the top ten carry more than 8.5%. The source material was PBMCs from blood, sampled around 5 days after vaccination. The receptors were sampled from a man between 45 and 60 years old who received an inactivated influenza vaccine. CDR3s include the opening cysteine and the closing phenylalanine or tryptophan. Fields, in order: J gene, clone size, D gene, V gene, CDR3 DNA, CDR3 protein. A D gene is named only where the DNA matches it firmly. A row's size may be missing; if present it is once, few, many or a size class.

j_call: TRBJ2-5
clone_size: NA
d_call: TRBD1
v_call: TRBV7-9
cdr3_nt: TGTGCCAGCAGCCTACCCCCGACAGGGGTGGGGGAGACCCAGTACTTC
cdr3_aa: CASSLPPTGVGETQYF

j_call: TRBJ1-1
clone_size: NA
d_call: NA
v_call: TRBV7-8
cdr3_nt: TGTGCCAGCAGCTTAACCAGACGGACCGCTGTCTTT
cdr3_aa: CASSLTRRTAVF

j_call: TRBJ1-1
clone_size: NA
d_call: NA
v_call: TRBV12-3/TRBV12-4
cdr3_nt: TGTGCCAGCAGCCGAGTCCGGGCTGAAGCTTTCTTT
cdr3_aa: CASSRVRAEAFF

j_call: TRBJ1-1
clone_size: few
d_call: NA
v_call: TRBV7-9
cdr3_nt: TGTGCCAGCAGCCACCCCCTCATGAACACTGAAGCTTTCTTT
cdr3_aa: CASSHPLMNTEAFF

j_call: TRBJ2-3
clone_size: few
d_call: TRBD1
v_call: TRBV5-1
cdr3_nt: TGCGCCAGCAGCCCCCTGCTACAGGGGGCTGCAGATACGCAGTATTTT
cdr3_aa: CASSPLLQGAADTQYF

j_call: TRBJ2-3
clone_size: few
d_call: NA
v_call: TRBV5-1
cdr3_nt: TGCGCCAGCAAGAGCGACCTCACAGATACGCAGTATTTT
cdr3_aa: CASKSDLTDTQYF

j_call: TRBJ2-7
clone_size: NA
d_call: TRBD1
v_call: TRBV5-1
cdr3_nt: TGCGCCAGCAGCTCCGGGACAGGGGGCGGGTACGAGCAGTACTTC
cdr3_aa: CASSSGTGGGYEQYF

j_call: TRBJ2-1
clone_size: NA
d_call: TRBD2
v_call: TRBV24-1
cdr3_nt: TGTGCCACCAGTGATCCCAGACTAGCGGGAGGGCAATGGGGTGAGCAGTTCTTC
cdr3_aa: CATSDPRLAGGQWGEQFF

j_call: TRBJ2-3
clone_size: NA
d_call: NA
v_call: TRBV5-1
cdr3_nt: TGCGCCAGCAGACCTGACTCGACTAGCACAGATACGCAGTATTTT
cdr3_aa: CASRPDSTSTDTQYF

j_call: TRBJ2-7
clone_size: NA
d_call: NA
v_call: TRBV4-3
cdr3_nt: TGCGCCAGCAGCCGGACCCTCGGGGAGAATGCCTACGAGCAGTACTTC
cdr3_aa: CASSRTLGENAYEQYF

j_call: TRBJ1-5
clone_size: NA
d_call: NA
v_call: TRBV12-3/TRBV12-4
cdr3_nt: TGTGCCAGCAGTTTTGTAAGTCAGCAGCCCCAGCATTTT
cdr3_aa: CASSFVSQQPQHF

j_call: TRBJ2-3
clone_size: NA
d_call: TRBD2
v_call: TRBV9
cdr3_nt: TGTGCCAGCAGCCTTAGCGGAAGCGGGAGCATTGATACGCAGTATTTT
cdr3_aa: CASSLSGSGSIDTQYF

j_call: TRBJ2-3
clone_size: NA
d_call: TRBD1
v_call: TRBV7-9
cdr3_nt: TGTGCCAGCAGCCCGGGGCAGGGGGCAGGCGCAGATACGCAGTATTTT
cdr3_aa: CASSPGQGAGADTQYF

j_call: TRBJ2-5
clone_size: NA
d_call: NA
v_call: TRBV7-2
cdr3_nt: TGTGCCAGCAGCTTAACTCCCTGGGATGGGGAGACCCAGTACTTC
cdr3_aa: CASSLTPWDGETQYF

j_call: TRBJ2-1
clone_size: many
d_call: NA
v_call: TRBV29-1
cdr3_nt: TGCAGCTCAGGACAGAAACCCTACAATGAGCAGTTCTTC
cdr3_aa: CSSGQKPYNEQFF

j_call: TRBJ2-3
clone_size: few
d_call: NA
v_call: TRBV28
cdr3_nt: TGTGCCAGCAGTCAACCGGGACTCGGCACAGATACGCAGTATTTT
cdr3_aa: CASSQPGLGTDTQYF

j_call: TRBJ1-1
clone_size: NA
d_call: TRBD1
v_call: TRBV4-3
cdr3_nt: TGCGCCAGCAGCCAAAAGGGACAGGGCTGGTATAGGGAGAACACTGAAGCTTTCTTT
cdr3_aa: CASSQKGQGWYRENTEAFF

j_call: TRBJ1-2
clone_size: many
d_call: NA
v_call: TRBV10-3
cdr3_nt: TGTGCCATCAGTCAGGAAGGGACTGTCTATGGCTACACCTTC
cdr3_aa: CAISQEGTVYGYTF

j_call: TRBJ2-2
clone_size: NA
d_call: TRBD2
v_call: TRBV20-1
cdr3_nt: TGCAGTGCTAGTTCCTTGCTAGCGGGGGGACTCGCGAACACCGGGGAGCTGTTTTTT
cdr3_aa: CSASSLLAGGLANTGELFF

j_call: TRBJ2-3
clone_size: NA
d_call: TRBD2
v_call: TRBV30
cdr3_nt: TGTGCCTGGAGACTAGCGGGGACTACGCAGTATTTT
cdr3_aa: CAWRLAGTTQYF

j_call: TRBJ2-1
clone_size: NA
d_call: NA
v_call: TRBV5-1
cdr3_nt: TGCGCCAGCAGCTTGCAACAGGGCTATGAGCAGTTCTTC
cdr3_aa: CASSLQQGYEQFF

j_call: TRBJ2-1
clone_size: few
d_call: TRBD1
v_call: TRBV12-3/TRBV12-4
cdr3_nt: TGTGCCAGCAGTACACCGGGACAGGGGGACAATGAGCAGTTCTTC
cdr3_aa: CASSTPGQGDNEQFF

j_call: TRBJ1-5
clone_size: few
d_call: TRBD1
v_call: TRBV28
cdr3_nt: TGTGCCAGCAGCAGGGACAGGGAACTTCAGCCCCAGCATTTT
cdr3_aa: CASSRDRELQPQHF

j_call: TRBJ1-2
clone_size: many
d_call: NA
v_call: TRBV12-3/TRBV12-4
cdr3_nt: TGTGCCAGCAGTTTGGCCAGGGGCTATGGCTACACCTTC
cdr3_aa: CASSLARGYGYTF

j_call: TRBJ1-2
clone_size: NA
d_call: TRBD1
v_call: TRBV14
cdr3_nt: TGTGCCAGCAGCCCACAGACAGGGTATGGCTACACCTTC
cdr3_aa: CASSPQTGYGYTF

j_call: TRBJ2-1
clone_size: few
d_call: NA
v_call: TRBV15
cdr3_nt: TGTGCCACCAGCAGAGATCCTTACTTCCGGGACTTTGACAATGAGCAGTTCTTC
cdr3_aa: CATSRDPYFRDFDNEQFF

j_call: TRBJ2-1
clone_size: many
d_call: NA
v_call: TRBV5-5
cdr3_nt: TGTGCCAGCAGCTTGGAGACAAGCTCCTACAATGAGCAGTTCTTC
cdr3_aa: CASSLETSSYNEQFF

j_call: TRBJ1-4
clone_size: few
d_call: NA
v_call: TRBV7-2
cdr3_nt: TGTGCCAGCAGCCCCCGGCAACAGAATGAAAAACTGTTTTTT
cdr3_aa: CASSPRQQNEKLFF

j_call: TRBJ1-1
clone_size: many
d_call: NA
v_call: TRBV12-3/TRBV12-4
cdr3_nt: TGTGCCAGCAGTTTGTTGGGCAGAGCAGACACTGAAGCTTTCTTT
cdr3_aa: CASSLLGRADTEAFF

j_call: TRBJ1-1
clone_size: NA
d_call: TRBD1
v_call: TRBV7-6
cdr3_nt: TGTGCCAGCAGCCAAAGCCGGGACAGTCTGAACACTGAAGCTTTCTTT
cdr3_aa: CASSQSRDSLNTEAFF

j_call: TRBJ2-2
clone_size: once
d_call: TRBD2
v_call: TRBV28
cdr3_nt: TGTGCCAGCAGGCTAGCGGGGTTCACCGGGGAGCTGTTTTTT
cdr3_aa: CASRLAGFTGELFF

j_call: TRBJ1-2
clone_size: NA
d_call: TRBD1
v_call: TRBV11-2
cdr3_nt: TGTGCCAGCAGCGCACGTCCGGGACAGGGGACCAGTTTTTATGGCTACACCTTC
cdr3_aa: CASSARPGQGTSFYGYTF

j_call: TRBJ2-2
clone_size: few
d_call: TRBD1
v_call: TRBV12-3/TRBV12-4
cdr3_nt: TGTGCCACCAGCCGGACAGGGGTAACCGGGGAGCTGTTTTTT
cdr3_aa: CATSRTGVTGELFF